Below, one T cell receptor beta chain is given with its context. Germline CDR1 is MGHRA and CDR2 is YSYEKL. V lost 4 bases, J lost 5 bases, and 8 bases lay in between. The CDR3 covers 12 residues. These data are taken from a study of blood T cell repertoires in COVID-19. At the level of the study: Samples came from the United States, Italy and Spain, spanning acute and convalescent COVID-19. In each case, the material was cDNA or gDNA derived from T cells, B-cell-depleted T cells, or PBMCs.

As processed by the authors: Amplified reference gene primers provided the basis for estimating nucleated cell counts. Repertoires were generated with immunoSEQ multiplex PCR, while TCRdb's copy carries only in-frame clones and drops some. V and J calls and clone size are as listed in that table; D and trimming were resolved from the DNA. The sample records just over 650,000 clones, about 90% being singletons. This sequence joins TRBV4-1 and TRBJ1-1; a weak D match, TRBD1 (5 bases). This receptor was identified in a woman under 30 with acute or convalescent COVID-19. Sequencing was performed on peripheral blood. The CDR3: CASSPDRTEAFF. CDR3 nucleotide sequence: TGCGCCAGCAGCCCAGACAGAACTGAAGCTTTCTTT.